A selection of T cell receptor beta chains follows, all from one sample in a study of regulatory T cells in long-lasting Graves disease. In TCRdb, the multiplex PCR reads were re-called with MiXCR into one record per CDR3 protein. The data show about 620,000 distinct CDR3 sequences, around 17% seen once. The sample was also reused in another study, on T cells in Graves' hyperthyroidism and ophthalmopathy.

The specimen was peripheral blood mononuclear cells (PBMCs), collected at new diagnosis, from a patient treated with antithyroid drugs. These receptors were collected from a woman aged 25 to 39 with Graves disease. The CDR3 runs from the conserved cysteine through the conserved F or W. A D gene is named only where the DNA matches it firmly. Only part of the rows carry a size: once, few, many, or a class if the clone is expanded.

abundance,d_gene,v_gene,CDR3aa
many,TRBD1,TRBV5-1,CASSWGGTGQGPEAFF
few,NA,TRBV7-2,CASSLKHEQFF
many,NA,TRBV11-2,CASSLQGTNYGYTF
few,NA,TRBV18,CASSPLDSGNTEAFF
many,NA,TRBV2,CASSGDISYEQYF
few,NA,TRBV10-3,CAISAFGAQSTDTQYF
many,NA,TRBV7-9,CASSPHGTSPHEQYF
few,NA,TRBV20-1,CSANIDSTAFF
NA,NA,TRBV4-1,CASSQEGGRTNQPQHF
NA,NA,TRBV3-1,CASSQTRAASYNEQFF
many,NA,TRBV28,CASSLWGRDYGYTF
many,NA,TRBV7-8,CASSFGSGLTLQETQYF
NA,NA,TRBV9,CASSVEGATDTQYF
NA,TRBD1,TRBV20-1,CSARDPGQGSYEQYF
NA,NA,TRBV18,CASSTGVNQPQHF
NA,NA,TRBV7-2,CAFSRPGEKLFF
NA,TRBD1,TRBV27,CASSLWGQGDSTDTQYF
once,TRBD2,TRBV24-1,CATSDFGAGVSNPREQFF
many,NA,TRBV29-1,CSAGVLNTEAFF
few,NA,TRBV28,CASLFEDYGYTF
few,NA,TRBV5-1,CASSLEGGWETQYF
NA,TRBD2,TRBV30,CAWSPTQTSESNIQYF
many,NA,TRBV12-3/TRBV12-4,CASSFRNTIYF
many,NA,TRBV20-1,CSASGNLGEQYF
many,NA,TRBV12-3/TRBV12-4,CASSRDGAYEQYF
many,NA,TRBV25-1,CASSEAGTGGTEAFF
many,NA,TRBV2,CASSEREGGYGYTF
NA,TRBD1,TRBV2,CASSVGRTGFEKLFF
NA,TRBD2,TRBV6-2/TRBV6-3,CASSYSGGVNTGELFF
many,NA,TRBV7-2,CASSPTRGNADTQYF
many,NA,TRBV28,CASSVAARVYGYTF
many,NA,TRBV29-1,CSVRGYKDLSEQFF
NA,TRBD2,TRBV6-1,CASSQGLAGDTGELFF
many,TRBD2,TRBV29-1,CSVHSGGETQYF
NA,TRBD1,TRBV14,CASSRGTGTKAFF
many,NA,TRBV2,CASSEVGGNYGYTF
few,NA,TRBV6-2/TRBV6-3,CASSYSNRGWGVNTEAFF
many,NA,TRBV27,CASSLRGSEAFF
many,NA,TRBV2,CAVRSSYEQYF
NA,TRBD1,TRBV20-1,CSARGQGYTF
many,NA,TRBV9,CASSPQRVNTEAFF
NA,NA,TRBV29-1,CSGGGGQETQYF
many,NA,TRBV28,CASSLGGPTETQYF
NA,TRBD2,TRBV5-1,CASSLATGLAGADTQYF
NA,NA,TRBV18,CASRGSENTEAFF